What follows are 19 T cell receptor beta chains derived from one specimen sequenced in a study of identical twins. One entry per CDR3 protein, called by TCRdb with MiXCR from the 5' RACE reads. In the table there are about 700,000 distinct CDR3 sequences, approximately 6% of which are singletons. Sequenced sample: naive T cells sorted from blood. The receptors come from a man aged 18 to 30 in good health.

This clonotype showed up just a few times. This chain links TRBV21-1 with TRBJ2-1; the D call in the table, TRBD2, was not verified against the DNA. TRBV21-1 is an annotated pseudogene. The CDR3 totals 17 residues. CDR3 residues: CASSQTLTSRPNNEQFF. In nucleotides, the CDR3 is TGTGCCAGCAGCCAAACGCTCACTAGCCGACCTAACAATGAGCAGTTCTTC.

This clonotype showed up many times. This chain links TRBV6-1 with TRBJ2-7, with D possibly being TRBD1 (5 bases). The CDR3 sequence is 13 residues long. V gave up 6 bases and J gave up 3 bases, with 12 bases separating them. Germline-derived CDR1 and CDR2 are MNHNS and SASEGT. CDR3 in amino acids: CASRVSQGYEQYF. In DNA form, the CDR3 reads TGTGCCAGCAGAGTCAGCCAGGGCTACGAGCAGTACTTC.

This clonotype has at least ten counts. V is TRBV6-6 and J is TRBJ2-5; D unclear. The V gene's germline CDR1 is MNHNY and CDR2 SVGAGI (reference sequence). This CDR3 is 12 amino acids long. V gave up 6 bases and J gave up 9 bases, with 14 bases separating them. CDR3 DNA sequence: TGTGCCAGCAGCCCGCCCCAAGTGGCCCAGTACTTC. Translating gives CASSPPQVAQYF.

This clonotype appeared many times. The chain couples TRBV11-2 to TRBJ2-2, with D maybe TRBD1 (5 bases). The CDR3 has 12 amino acids. V was pared by 5 bases and J by 4 bases, with 5 bases between. CDR1 and CDR2 from the germline V gene are SGHAT and FQNNGV. Here the CDR3 reads CASSDSTGELFF. As DNA, the CDR3 is TGTGCCAGCAGCGACAGCACCGGGGAGCTGTTTTTT.

The chain joins TRBV11-2 to TRBJ2-1; weak D call: TRBD2 (6 bases). CDR1 is SGHAT and CDR2 is FQNNGV in the germline V gene. Trimming pared 5 bases from V and 6 bases from J, leaving 14 bases between. The CDR3 length is 14 residues. In DNA form, the CDR3 reads TGTGCCAGCAGCACTACCGGGACTGCCAATGAGCAGTTCTTC. Translation: CASSTTGTANEQFF.

This clonotype occurred many times. The chain links TRBV20-1 to TRBJ2-7; 11 positions agree with TRBD1. Germline loops: CDR1 DFQATT, CDR2 SNEGSKA (reference sequence). This CDR3 comprises 14 residues. J was trimmed by 4 bases and V by 5 bases; bases with no gene match: 7. The chain's CDR3 is CSAEDRDRGYEQYF. CDR3 coding DNA: TGCAGTGCTGAAGACCGGGACAGGGGGTACGAGCAGTACTTC.

This clonotype was seen ten or more times. The chain carries TRBV12-3 or TRBV12-4 and TRBJ1-6; D is undetermined. V lost 7 bases to trimming and J lost 7 bases, with 20 bases between them. This CDR3 contains 16 residues. CDR3 sequence reads: CASTLPRGGLNSPLHF. CDR3 DNA sequence: TGTGCCAGCACTCTTCCAAGAGGAGGGCTAAATTCACCCCTCCACTTT.

This clonotype has ten or more counts. V is TRBV10-3 and J is TRBJ2-1, with 14 bases that match TRBD2. V lost 4 bases, J lost 0 bases, and 5 bases stayed unmatched. The CDR3 loop spans 18 amino acids. CDR1 and CDR2 (germline): ENHRY, SYGVKD. This CDR3 is CAISGQGTSGSSYNEQFF. CDR3 coding DNA: TGTGCCATCAGTGGACAAGGGACTAGCGGGAGCTCCTACAATGAGCAGTTCTTC.

There are many counts of this clonotype. The rearrangement uses TRBV5-1 and TRBJ2-2; 8 nucleotides line up with TRBD2. This CDR3 has 18 amino acids. CDR1 and CDR2 from the germline V gene are SGHRS and YFSETQ. The V and J ends lost 0 bases and 1 base, in that order; junction bases with no gene match: 8. CDR3 amino acids: CASSLAPGLVRNTGELFF. In DNA, the CDR3 is TGCGCCAGCAGCTTGGCCCCGGGACTAGTCAGGAACACCGGGGAGCTGTTTTTT.

The chain carries TRBV7-2 and TRBJ1-4, with D uncertain. Germline V lookup: CDR1 SGHTA, CDR2 FQGNSA. V was cut by 3 bases and J by 5 bases, with 13 bases left in between. The CDR3 sequence is 15 residues long. The CDR3 DNA reads as TGTGCCAGCAGCTTTGGCGGTCGGGGAAATGAAAAACTGTTTTTT. It yields the protein CASSFGGRGNEKLFF.

This clonotype showed up many times. V is TRBV9 and J is TRBJ2-2, with D unclear. V gave up 6 bases and J gave up 2 bases, with 8 bases separating them. The CDR3 extends over 13 amino acids. Germline V gives CDR1 SGDLS, CDR2 YYNGEE. CDR3 residues: CASTTPNTGELFF. CDR3 nucleotides: TGTGCCAGCACCACTCCAAACACCGGGGAGCTGTTTTTT.

This clonotype occurred many times. The chain combines TRBV9 with TRBJ2-1, with TRBD2 matching 11 bases. The V gene end was trimmed by 2 bases and the J gene end by 9 bases; junction bases not matched to a gene: 4. The CDR3 loop spans 14 amino acids. Germline V gene sequence: CDR1 SGDLS, CDR2 YYNGEE. This CDR3 reads CASSVTSGIGEQFF. CDR3 nucleotide sequence: TGTGCCAGCAGCGTGACTAGCGGGATAGGTGAGCAGTTCTTC.

The V gene is TRBV12-3 or TRBV12-4, the J gene TRBJ2-1; 15 bases align to TRBD2. The CDR3 is made up of 16 amino acids. Trimming at V came to 6 bases and at J to 5 bases, leaving 5 bases not matched to a gene. CDR3: CASSWTSGRANNEQFF. CDR3 nucleotides: TGTGCCAGCAGCTGGACTAGCGGGAGGGCCAACAATGAGCAGTTCTTC.

The CDR3 is CAWSVKGGHSPLHF. In DNA, the CDR3 is TGTGCCTGGAGTGTCAAGGGTGGGCATTCACCCCTCCACTTT. V gene TRBV30 combines with J gene TRBJ1-6; unclear D gene. Germline V gene data show CDR1 as GTSNPN and CDR2 as SVGIG (reference sequence). The CDR3 runs 14 residues. The germline V and J ends were trimmed by 0 bases and 8 bases, with 11 bases remaining between them.

This clonotype was counted a few times. The chain combines TRBV4-1 with TRBJ2-7; 7 bases match TRBD1. The ends lost 1 base at V and 7 bases at J; junction bases unmatched: 4. CDR3 length: 13 amino acids. Germline CDR1 MGHRA, CDR2 YSYEKL. DNA of the CDR3: TGCGCCAGCAGCCAAGCCCCGGGACAGGAGCAGTACTTC. Protein product: CASSQAPGQEQYF.

This clonotype has at least ten counts. CDR3 bases: TGTGCCACCAGTACTAGCGGGAGACACTATGAGCAGTTCTTC. Translation: CATSTSGRHYEQFF. The chain employs TRBV24-1 and TRBJ2-1, with 11 positions matching TRBD2. The J segment lost 8 bases and the V segment lost 6 bases, leaving 5 bases of the junction unmatched. CDR1 is KGHDR, CDR2 SFDVKD, per germline. The CDR3 covers 14 residues.

This chain joins TRBV5-1 and TRBJ2-5; unclear D gene. CDR1 and CDR2 (germline): SGHRS, YFSETQ. Trimming removed 2 bases from V and 0 bases from J, with 5 bases in between. The CDR3 has 13 amino acids. CDR3 in amino acids: CASSFGYQETQYF. The DNA of the CDR3 is TGCGCCAGCAGCTTTGGATACCAAGAGACCCAGTACTTC.

There are many counts of this clonotype. The chain links TRBV29-1 to TRBJ2-1; 7 bases map to TRBD2. The germline V gene encodes CDR1 SQVTM and CDR2 ANQGSEA. The CDR3 loop spans 17 amino acids. Trimming took 4 bases from V and 4 from J; bases not matched to a gene: 16. The CDR3 reads CSVGGVSSGPNYNEQFF. DNA of the CDR3: TGCAGCGTTGGCGGGGTTAGTAGCGGGCCAAATTACAATGAGCAGTTCTTC.

Ten or more counts support this clonotype. CDR3 amino acids: CASSLEAGEYNEQFF. The CDR3 DNA follows: TGTGCCAGCAGCTTAGAAGCGGGGGAATACAATGAGCAGTTCTTC. V and J are TRBV7-2 and TRBJ2-1, with 8 bases fitting TRBD2. The ends lost 1 base at V and 4 bases at J; junction bases unmatched: 3. In germline, CDR1 is SGHTA, CDR2 FQGNSA. The CDR3 has 15 residues.